These T cell receptor beta chains were read from a single sample in a study of cytomegalovirus exposure and HLA in healthy donors. Sequencing was performed with immunoSEQ multiplex PCR; in TCRdb, only in-frame clones are kept and a portion is missing. The data contain 120,000 or so clones, approximately 88% of them singletons. The sample comprised PBMCs. The receptor set was obtained from a young woman in good health and CMV-seronegative. Both conserved end residues are part of each CDR3. D genes are given only for firm matches. Clone sizes are given selectively: once, few, many, or a class where the clone is expanded.

d_gene: NA
abundance: NA
j_gene: TRBJ2-7
v_gene: TRBV6-5
CDR3nt: TGTGCCAGCAGTTACCCCGGGCAGGGCTACGAGCAGTACTTC
CDR3aa: CASSYPGQGYEQYF

d_gene: TRBD1
abundance: NA
j_gene: TRBJ1-5
v_gene: TRBV2
CDR3nt: TGTGCCAGCAGGCCCGACAGGGGGCGGCGTCAGCCCCAGCATTTT
CDR3aa: CASRPDRGRRQPQHF

d_gene: NA
abundance: NA
j_gene: TRBJ1-3
v_gene: TRBV23-1
CDR3nt: TGCGCCAGCAGAGATCCGGGACTCCCTTCGGCTGGAAACACCATATATTTT
CDR3aa: CASRDPGLPSAGNTIYF

d_gene: NA
abundance: NA
j_gene: TRBJ2-3
v_gene: TRBV5-1
CDR3nt: TGCGCCAGCAGCTTTCAGGGCAGAACAGATACGCAGTATTTT
CDR3aa: CASSFQGRTDTQYF

d_gene: NA
abundance: NA
j_gene: TRBJ2-7
v_gene: TRBV27
CDR3nt: TGTGCCAGCAGTTTCTCTAACTCCTACGAGCAGTACTTC
CDR3aa: CASSFSNSYEQYF

d_gene: NA
abundance: NA
j_gene: TRBJ2-2
v_gene: TRBV4-1
CDR3nt: TGCGCCAGCAGCCAAGTTGTACTAGCTGCCAACACCGGGGAGCTGTTTTTT
CDR3aa: CASSQVVLAANTGELFF

d_gene: NA
abundance: NA
j_gene: TRBJ1-1
v_gene: TRBV18
CDR3nt: TGTGCCAGCTCACCACCAATGAGAGTTAGGAACACTGAAGCTTTCTTT
CDR3aa: CASSPPMRVRNTEAFF

d_gene: TRBD2
abundance: NA
j_gene: TRBJ2-1
v_gene: TRBV15
CDR3nt: TGTGCCACCAGAGGGACTAGCGGGAACAATGAGCAGTTCTTC
CDR3aa: CATRGTSGNNEQFF

d_gene: NA
abundance: NA
j_gene: TRBJ2-7
v_gene: TRBV11-2
CDR3nt: TGTGCCAGCAGCCTAAGGGGTTACGAGCAGTACTTC
CDR3aa: CASSLRGYEQYF

d_gene: TRBD1
abundance: NA
j_gene: TRBJ2-2
v_gene: TRBV28
CDR3nt: TGTGCCAGCAGCCTGGGACAGGGGGCGACCGGGGAGCTGTTTTTT
CDR3aa: CASSLGQGATGELFF

d_gene: TRBD2
abundance: NA
j_gene: TRBJ2-7
v_gene: TRBV2
CDR3nt: TGTGCCAGCAACTTAAGCGGGATGCTCGAGCAGTACTTC
CDR3aa: CASNLSGMLEQYF

d_gene: NA
abundance: NA
j_gene: TRBJ1-1
v_gene: TRBV6-6
CDR3nt: TGTGCCAGCAGCGACAGCGGACAGTTGAACACTGAAGCTTTCTTT
CDR3aa: CASSDSGQLNTEAFF

d_gene: TRBD1
abundance: NA
j_gene: TRBJ2-3
v_gene: TRBV29-1
CDR3nt: TGCAGCGTTGACGGGACAGGGAAATCGACAGATACGCAGTATTTT
CDR3aa: CSVDGTGKSTDTQYF

d_gene: TRBD2
abundance: NA
j_gene: TRBJ2-1
v_gene: TRBV29-1
CDR3nt: TGCAGCGTTACTCCGGGACTAGCGATTTCGTCCTACAATGAGCAGTTCTTC
CDR3aa: CSVTPGLAISSYNEQFF

d_gene: NA
abundance: NA
j_gene: TRBJ1-3
v_gene: TRBV5-1
CDR3nt: TGCGCCAGCAGCTTGGGGACACCGGGAAACACCATATATTTT
CDR3aa: CASSLGTPGNTIYF

d_gene: TRBD1
abundance: NA
j_gene: TRBJ1-2
v_gene: TRBV19
CDR3nt: TGTGCCAGCTCTCCGGGACAGAACTATGGCTACACCTTC
CDR3aa: CASSPGQNYGYTF

d_gene: NA
abundance: NA
j_gene: TRBJ1-1
v_gene: TRBV6-5
CDR3nt: TGTGCCAGCAGTTATAGCACTGAAGCTTTCTTT
CDR3aa: CASSYSTEAFF

d_gene: TRBD1
abundance: NA
j_gene: TRBJ1-1
v_gene: TRBV6-5
CDR3nt: TGTGCCAGCAGTTATAGGGGGCTCACTGAAGCTTTCTTT
CDR3aa: CASSYRGLTEAFF

d_gene: NA
abundance: NA
j_gene: TRBJ2-7
v_gene: TRBV11-3
CDR3nt: TGTGCCAGCAGCACTAGTAAAGAGCAGTACTTC
CDR3aa: CASSTSKEQYF

d_gene: TRBD1
abundance: NA
j_gene: TRBJ1-5
v_gene: TRBV5-1
CDR3nt: TGCGCCAGCAGCCGACAGGGGGACAATCAGCCCCAGCATTTT
CDR3aa: CASSRQGDNQPQHF

d_gene: NA
abundance: NA
j_gene: TRBJ1-3
v_gene: TRBV6-6
CDR3nt: TGTGCCAGCAGCCGCGGGAGCTCTGGAAACACCATATATTTT
CDR3aa: CASSRGSSGNTIYF

d_gene: TRBD1
abundance: NA
j_gene: TRBJ2-3
v_gene: TRBV6-4
CDR3nt: TGTGCCAGCAGTGACGGACAGGGGGGCACAGATACGCAGTATTTT
CDR3aa: CASSDGQGGTDTQYF

d_gene: NA
abundance: NA
j_gene: TRBJ2-3
v_gene: TRBV4-2
CDR3nt: TGTGCCAGCAGCCCAGAGCCGGGAGAGGTGGTATCAGATACGCAGTATTTT
CDR3aa: CASSPEPGEVVSDTQYF

d_gene: TRBD1
abundance: NA
j_gene: TRBJ2-7
v_gene: TRBV11-2
CDR3nt: TGTGCCAGCAGGACCGGGACAGGGAGTTTCTACGAGCAGTACTTC
CDR3aa: CASRTGTGSFYEQYF

d_gene: NA
abundance: once
j_gene: TRBJ1-3
v_gene: TRBV10-1
CDR3nt: TGCGCCAGCAGTGACCAACAAATGACATCTGGAAACACCATATATTTT
CDR3aa: CASSDQQMTSGNTIYF

d_gene: TRBD1
abundance: NA
j_gene: TRBJ2-3
v_gene: TRBV7-9
CDR3nt: TGTGCCAGCAGCTTAGATTACGGGACAGCCGCAGATACGCAGTATTTT
CDR3aa: CASSLDYGTAADTQYF

d_gene: TRBD1
abundance: NA
j_gene: TRBJ2-5
v_gene: TRBV27
CDR3nt: TGTGCCAGCAGTCCTTACCGGGACAGGGAGGGCCACGAGACCCAGTACTTC
CDR3aa: CASSPYRDREGHETQYF